Detailed here is one T cell receptor beta chain. The sample originates from a study of blood T cell repertoires in COVID-19. Germline V CDR1 and CDR2: KGHDR, SFDVKD. Between the trimmed V and J ends, which lost 3 bases and 5 bases, there was a span of 7 bases. CDR3 size: 13 residues. Clones were read by immunoSEQ multiplex PCR, and TCRdb kept only the in-frame ones, dropping some. This sample has 160,000 or so clones; about four fifths occur once, and the top ten carry approximately 7.7%. The TCR originated in an older woman with COVID-19, enrolled during active disease. V is TRBV24-1 and J is TRBJ2-1; tentative D call: TRBD2 (5 bases). The sequenced sample consisted of peripheral blood. The CDR3 DNA is TGTGCCACCAGTGATCCCGGGAACAATGAGCAGTTCTTC. Protein product: CATSDPGNNEQFF.